Each of the 12 T cell receptor beta chains below was sequenced from the same sample in a study of regulatory T cells in long-lasting Graves disease. iRepertoire HTBI primers and Arm-PCR of CDR3 regions built TCR beta libraries. TCRdb ran MiXCR on the multiplex PCR reads and lists one entry per CDR3 protein. The sample yields approximately 440,000 distinct CDR3 sequences, roughly 15% seen once. This sample's time point: newly diagnosed GD, antithyroid drugs for less than 3 months. Extracted RNA from PBMCs served as the source of the TCR library. The sample also formed part of further work on T cells in Graves' hyperthyroidism and ophthalmopathy.

Material: peripheral blood mononuclear cells (PBMCs), obtained at new diagnosis, from a patient treated with antithyroid drugs. These receptors all come from a man in his forties with Graves disease.

This clonotype was seen many times. The V and J genes are TRBV20-1 and TRBJ2-5; 8 nucleotides align to TRBD2. The CDR3 is made up of 12 amino acids. Germline values: CDR1 DFQATT, CDR2 SNEGSKA (reference sequence). The V gene end was trimmed by 3 bases and the J gene end by 5 bases; junction bases not matched to a gene: 2. In nucleotides, the CDR3 is TGCAGTGCTAGCGGGAGGGCCGAGACCCAGTACTTC. Its translation: CSASGRAETQYF.

This clonotype occurred many times. The chain carries TRBV12-3 or TRBV12-4 and TRBJ1-1; 9 bases align to TRBD1. The V gene end was trimmed by 6 bases and the J gene end by 1 base; junction bases not matched to a gene: 9. The CDR3 spans 16 residues. The CDR3 nucleotides read TGTGCCAGCAGACAAACCCGGACAGGGGCGAACACTGAAGCTTTCTTT. Protein sequence: CASRQTRTGANTEAFF.

This clonotype appeared many times. The rearrangement links TRBV3-1 to TRBJ2-3; TRBD2 agrees at 14 bases. The CDR3 spans 18 residues. V was clipped by 2 bases and J by 3 bases; unmatched bases: 7. Germline values: CDR1 LGHDT, CDR2 YNNKEL (reference sequence). CDR3 sequence (DNA): TGTGCCAGCAGCCAACCGGGACTAGCGGGAGTTTTTACAGATACGCAGTATTTT. It encodes CASSQPGLAGVFTDTQYF.

This clonotype was seen many times. One junction end does not reproduce the germline sequence, and a read error may be involved. The gene calls are TRBV2 and TRBJ2-7, with TRBD2 matching 11 bases. CDR1 and CDR2 from the germline V gene are SNHLY and FYNNEI. CDR3 length equals 13 residues. The CDR3 DNA reads TGTGCCAGCAGTGACGATAGCGGGAGGGCTTGGGGCTTC. Its translation is CASSDDSGRAWGF.

The V gene is TRBV28, the J gene TRBJ2-7; maybe TRBD1 (5 bases). Deletions cut 1 base from V and 5 bases from J, with 15 bases between. CDR3 length: 15 amino acids. The germline gives CDR1 MDHEN, CDR2 SYDVKM. The CDR3 DNA sequence: TGTGCCAGCAGTTTATTGACCCAGCCCAGGGACGAGCAGTACTTC. Its protein product is CASSLLTQPRDEQYF.

The V call is TRBV10-3, the J call TRBJ1-1; possibly TRBD1 for D (5 bases). Deletions cut 10 bases from V and 8 bases from J, with 14 bases between. The germline V gene has CDR1 ENHRY and CDR2 SYGVKD. This CDR3 region has 11 residues. The DNA of the CDR3 is TGTGCCACACAGGCAGGAGGGGAAGCTTTCTTT. Its translation: CATQAGGEAFF.

This chain joins TRBV27 and TRBJ2-2; a possible D gene is TRBD1 (7 bases). V lost 6 bases and J lost 0, with 11 bases in between. Germline V gives CDR1 MNHEY, CDR2 SMNVEV (reference sequence). This CDR3 region has 15 residues. CDR3 DNA: TGTGCCAGCAGGGCGGGACAGCCGAACACCGGGGAGCTGTTTTTT. Its protein is CASRAGQPNTGELFF.

A few counts support this clonotype. This chain uses TRBV9 with TRBJ2-2; D ambiguous. V gave up 3 bases and J gave up 7 bases, with 13 bases separating them. The CDR3 extends over 14 amino acids. CDR1 is SGDLS, CDR2 YYNGEE, per germline. Written as DNA, the CDR3 is TGTGCCAGCAGCGGAAGGACGACGATCGGGGAGCTGTTTTTT. This encodes CASSGRTTIGELFF.

This clonotype occurred many times. The rearrangement joins TRBV28 to TRBJ1-5; D not resolved. The germline gives CDR1 MDHEN, CDR2 SYDVKM. V lost 5 bases and J 0 bases, leaving 14 bases between the germline ends. The CDR3 is 16 residues long. The CDR3 nucleotides read TGTGCCAGCAGTCGAGGGTATATGGCTAGCAATCAGCCCCAGCATTTT. Translation: CASSRGYMASNQPQHF.

V gene TRBV10-2 combines with J gene TRBJ2-3; D may be TRBD1 (5 bases). This CDR3 spans 14 amino acids. V lost 0 bases and J 5 bases, leaving 9 bases between the germline ends. CDR1 is WSHSY, CDR2 SAAADI, per germline. In nucleotides, the CDR3 is TGCGCCAGCAGTGAGTCAACAGGCAGAGATACGCAGTATTTT. Translating it yields CASSESTGRDTQYF.

V and J are TRBV3-1 and TRBJ2-1; 7 nucleotides agree with TRBD2. The trim removed 6 bases at V and 4 bases at J, leaving 6 bases unmatched. CDR1 and CDR2 (germline): LGHDT, YNNKEL (reference sequence). CDR3 length: 14 amino acids. As DNA, the CDR3 is TGTGCCAGCAGGGGAGCGGGATCTTACAATGAGCAGTTCTTC. Translating it yields CASRGAGSYNEQFF.

Points on this clonotype: This likely traces to a read error, being one base from a far larger clone. This sequence joins TRBV2 and TRBJ2-1; 10 nucleotides match TRBD2. The ends lost 6 bases at V and 5 bases at J; junction bases unmatched: 10. There are 16 residues in the CDR3. The germline CDR1 and CDR2 sequences are SNHLY and FYNNEI. The CDR3 nucleotides are TGTGCCAGCAGCTCCGGTGCGCTAGCGGGAGACAATGAGCAGTTCTTC. It yields the protein CASSSGALAGDNEQFF.